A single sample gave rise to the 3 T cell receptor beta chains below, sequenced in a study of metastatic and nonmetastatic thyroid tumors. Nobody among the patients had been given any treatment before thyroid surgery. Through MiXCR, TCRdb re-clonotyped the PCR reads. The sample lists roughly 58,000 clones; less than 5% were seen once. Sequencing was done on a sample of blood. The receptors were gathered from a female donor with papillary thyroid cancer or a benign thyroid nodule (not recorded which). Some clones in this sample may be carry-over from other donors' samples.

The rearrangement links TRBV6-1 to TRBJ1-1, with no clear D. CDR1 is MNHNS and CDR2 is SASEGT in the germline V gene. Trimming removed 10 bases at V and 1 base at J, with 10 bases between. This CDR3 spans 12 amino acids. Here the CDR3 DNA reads TGTGCCATTACCGATGGGAACACTGAAGCTTTCTTT. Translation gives CAITDGNTEAFF.

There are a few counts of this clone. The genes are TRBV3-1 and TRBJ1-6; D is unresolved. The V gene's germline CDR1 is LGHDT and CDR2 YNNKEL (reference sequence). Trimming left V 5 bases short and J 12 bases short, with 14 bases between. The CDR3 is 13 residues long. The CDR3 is CASSSPGWGPLHF. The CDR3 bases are TGTGCCAGCAGCTCGCCAGGATGGGGACCCCTCCACTTT.

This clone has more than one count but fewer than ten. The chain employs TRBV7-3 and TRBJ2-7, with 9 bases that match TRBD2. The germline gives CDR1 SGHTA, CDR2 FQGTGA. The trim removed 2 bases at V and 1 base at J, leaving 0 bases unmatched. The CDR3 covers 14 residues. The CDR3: CASSLLAGSYEQYF. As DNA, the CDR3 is TGTGCCAGCAGCTTACTAGCGGGGTCCTACGAGCAGTACTTC.